This TCR beta chain was sequenced during a study of shared clonotypes between healthy human individuals. Assay used: immunoSEQ multiplex PCR; TCRdb lists only in-frame clones, some missing. Found here are about a million clones, roughly 80% of them singletons; the top ten hold 0.89%. V lost 5 bases and J lost 11, with 14 bases in between. The germline gives CDR1 MNHNS, CDR2 SASEGT. CDR3 length: 12 residues. Study-level results: Non-shared clonotypes had lower generation probabilities than clonotypes shared by all four sorted-subset donors.

The table lists this clone with a few counts. Its target is unknown. This clonotype originated in a man aged 18-30 years in good health. Some clones in this sample may be carry-over from other donors' samples. The sample comprised memory CD4+ T cells from PBMCs. The subset: CD45RA-negative fraction. The V gene is TRBV6-1, the J gene TRBJ2-3, with D possibly TRBD2 on 6 matching bases. The CDR3: CASSSGTPGQYF. In DNA, the CDR3 is TGTGCCAGCAGTTCTGGGACTCCTGGGCAGTATTTT.